This entry lists 23 T cell receptor beta chains sequenced from one sample in a study of blood T cell repertoires in COVID-19. Using immunoSEQ multiplex PCR, the repertoire was profiled, and TCRdb retains in-frame clones only, with some absent. The sample carries about 140,000 clones, around 79% recorded once. Sequenced input: peripheral blood. These receptors were obtained from a man over 45 with active or convalescent COVID-19.

V is TRBV4-1 and J is TRBJ2-3; 8 bases are a match to TRBD1. The length of the CDR3 is 16 residues. The J segment lost 2 bases and the V segment lost 4 bases, leaving 8 bases of the junction unmatched. Germline assignment: CDR1 MGHRA and CDR2 YSYEKL. CDR3 region: CASSPGQGSNTDTQYF. The CDR3, as DNA: TGCGCCAGCAGCCCAGGACAGGGATCGAACACAGATACGCAGTATTTT.

This clone was seen at least ten times. This chain uses TRBV19 with TRBJ1-1, with TRBD1 as a possible D gene (5 bases). V dropped 5 bases and J dropped 0 bases, with 13 bases sitting between them. Per germline, CDR1 LNHDA and CDR2 SQIVND (reference sequence). The CDR3 totals 15 residues. The CDR3 nucleotides are TGTGCCAGTAGTCTCAACAGGTATATGAACACTGAAGCTTTCTTT. It translates to CASSLNRYMNTEAFF.

The chain combines TRBV24-1 with TRBJ2-2; 8 nucleotides match TRBD1. The CDR3 loop spans 16 amino acids. V dropped 2 bases and J dropped 3; count of bases not matched to a gene: 4. From germline, CDR1 is KGHDR and CDR2 SFDVKD. CDR3 in DNA: TGTGCCACCAGTGATTCGACAGGGGCGGACACCGGGGAGCTGTTTTTT. This sequence encodes CATSDSTGADTGELFF.

This clone has only a few counts. The genes are TRBV4-1 and TRBJ1-6; 11 bases line up with TRBD1. V shed 1 base, J shed 6 bases, and the junction held 5 bases outside the gene matches. Germline lookup yields CDR1 MGHRA and CDR2 YSYEKL. The CDR3 has 17 amino acids. The CDR3 coding sequence is TGCGCCAGCAGCCAAGCCATGGGGACAGGGGGTAATTCACCCCTCCACTTT. This encodes CASSQAMGTGGNSPLHF.

This rearrangement joins TRBV12-3 or TRBV12-4 to TRBJ2-7, with 10 bases fitting TRBD1. The CDR3 is 11 residues long. CDR3 sequence (DNA): TGTGCCAGCATTTCCCCTGGACAGGGGGAAGTC. The encoded protein is CASISPGQGEV.

In its sample, this clone was seen once. This chain links TRBV29-1 with TRBJ2-1, with 12 bases matching TRBD1. The CDR3 runs to 14 residues. CDR1 is SQVTM and CDR2 is ANQGSEA in the germline V gene. V dropped 7 bases and J dropped 10; count of bases not matched to a gene: 11. The CDR3 here is CSGAGQGAPGEQFF. In DNA, the CDR3 is TGCAGCGGTGCGGGACAGGGGGCGCCCGGGGAGCAGTTCTTC.

The chain has TRBV5-1 and TRBJ2-3, with a weak D call TRBD2 (5 bases). The CDR3 contains 14 residues. The V and J ends lost 4 bases and 2 bases respectively, with 11 bases between them. Germline lookup yields CDR1 SGHRS and CDR2 YFSETQ. CDR3 nucleotide sequence: TGCGCCAGCAGCGTGGTGACTAACACAGATACGCAGTATTTT. It yields the protein CASSVVTNTDTQYF.

The chain recombines TRBV4-1 with TRBJ2-5; weak D call: TRBD2 (6 bases). Trimming cost V 3 bases and J 8 bases, with 25 bases left between them. Germline values: CDR1 MGHRA, CDR2 YSYEKL. The CDR3 has 17 residues. This chain's CDR3 is CASSQIKELGPGGTQYF. The CDR3 nucleotides are TGCGCCAGCAGCCAGATAAAGGAATTGGGACCCGGGGGAACCCAGTACTTC.

The rearrangement uses TRBV10-3 and TRBJ1-4; D is undetermined. This CDR3 is built from 14 residues. Germline V CDR1 and CDR2: ENHRY, SYGVKD. The V end was cut by 4 bases, the J end by 8 bases, with 14 bases between. The CDR3 sequence: CAISGPAVGEKLFF. In nucleotides, the CDR3 is TGTGCCATCAGTGGGCCGGCAGTGGGCGAAAAACTGTTTTTT.

This clone came up a few times. V is TRBV7-2 and J is TRBJ1-1, with 7 bases identical to TRBD1. The trim removed 4 bases at V and 11 bases at J, leaving 10 bases unmatched. CDR1 and CDR2 from the germline V gene are SGHTA and FQGNSA. CDR3 size: 13 residues. CDR3 residues: CASSSTPGQPAFF. CDR3 nucleotide sequence: TGTGCCAGCAGCTCAACTCCGGGACAGCCGGCTTTCTTT. Filled out from reference TRBV7-2 and TRBJ1-1, the complete variable domain reads GAGVSQSPSNKVTEKGKDVELRCDPISGHTALYWYRQSLGQGLEFLIYFQGNSAPDKSGLPSDRFSAERTGGSVSTLTIQRTQQEDSAVYLCASSSTPGQPAFFGQGTRLTVV.

This clone was detected only once. The chain has TRBV11-2 and TRBJ2-2; 8 bases agree with TRBD2. The CDR3 contains 16 residues. V was pared by 5 bases and J by 1 base, with 6 bases of the junction left unmatched. Germline V CDR1 and CDR2: SGHAT, FQNNGV. The CDR3 nucleotides read TGTGCCAGCAGCGGGCTAGCGGGCGTGAACACCGGGGAGCTGTTTTTT. This sequence encodes CASSGLAGVNTGELFF.

The V call is TRBV28, the J call TRBJ2-3; the D is unclear. Germline loops: CDR1 MDHEN, CDR2 SYDVKM. V lost 5 bases and J lost 8, with 11 bases in between. This CDR3 region has 12 residues. The CDR3 reads CASSLHPGTQYF. CDR3 sequence (DNA): TGTGCCAGCAGTCTGCACCCAGGTACGCAGTATTTT.

V usage is TRBV4-1 and J usage is TRBJ1-2, with D unclear. V was cut by 0 bases and J by 8 bases, with 10 bases left in between. Germline V gene lookup returns CDR1 MGHRA and CDR2 YSYEKL. The CDR3 extends over 13 amino acids. The CDR3 coding sequence is TGCGCCAGCAGCCAAGAATCCGGTTACGGCTACACCTTC. This gives the protein CASSQESGYGYTF.

The chain has TRBV2 and TRBJ1-2; 9 positions match TRBD1. Trimming cost V 9 bases and J 6 bases; bases outside gene matches: 5. This CDR3 is built from 12 residues. Germline V gene lookup returns CDR1 SNHLY and CDR2 FYNNEI. For the CDR3, the DNA is TGTGCCAGACCGCGACAGGGGGATGGCTACACCTTC. Its protein product is CARPRQGDGYTF.

The CDR3 coding sequence is TGTGCCAGCACTACAGGGGGTTCCTACGAGCAGTACTTC. Translation: CASTTGGSYEQYF. The rearrangement links TRBV2 to TRBJ2-7; 8 bases agree with TRBD1. Trimming at V came to 7 bases and at J to 1 base, leaving 3 bases not matched to a gene. Germline CDR1 and CDR2: SNHLY and FYNNEI. The CDR3 is 13 amino acids.

The CDR3 DNA sequence: TGTGCTAGTGGTCCCAGACAGGGCCCTCTTACTAATTCACCCCTCCACTTT. It codes for CASGPRQGPLTNSPLHF. The chain has TRBV12-5 and TRBJ1-6, with TRBD1 identical over 7 bases. Looked up from germline, CDR1 is LGHNT and CDR2 is FRNRAP. Trimming removed 5 bases from V and 6 bases from J; junction bases left unmatched: 13. The CDR3 loop spans 17 amino acids. Full variable domain (missing parts from reference TRBV12-5 and TRBJ1-6): DARVTQTPRHKVTEMGQEVTMRCQPILGHNTVFWYRQTMMQGLELLAYFRNRAPLDDSGMPKDRFSAEMPDATLATLKIQPSEPRDSAVYFCASGPRQGPLTNSPLHFGNGTRLTVT.

This chain links TRBV7-3 with TRBJ2-7; D may be TRBD1 (5 bases). The CDR3 runs to 15 residues. The V gene's germline CDR1 is SGHTA and CDR2 FQGTGA. Trimming took off 2 bases at V and 4 bases at J, with 15 bases between the two ends. The CDR3, as DNA: TGTGCCAGCAGCTTAGGAAGGGGCGCAGGATACGAGCAGTACTTC. It translates to CASSLGRGAGYEQYF. Full variable domain (outside the CDR3, taken from reference TRBV7-3 and TRBJ2-7): GAGVSQTPSNKVTEKGKYVELRCDPISGHTALYWYRQSLGQGPEFLIYFQGTGAADDSGLPNDRFFAVRPEGSVSTLKIQRTERGDSAVYLCASSLGRGAGYEQYFGPGTRLTVT.

Remarks on this clone: One end of the junction varies from germline; a read error may be responsible. This sequence joins TRBV11-2 and TRBJ2-7, with 8 nucleotides matching TRBD2. The CDR3 totals 15 residues. Germline CDR1 reads SGHAT; CDR2 reads FQNNGV. This CDR3 is CASSLDFAPTSGHTF. In DNA, the CDR3 is TGTGCCAGCAGCTTAGATTTTGCGCCAACTAGCGGACATACCTTC.

V gene TRBV30 combines with J gene TRBJ2-7; 8 positions match TRBD2. The CDR3 runs to 14 residues. V was pared by 0 bases and J by 4 bases, with 5 bases of the junction left unmatched. CDR1 is GTSNPN, CDR2 SVGIG, per germline (reference sequence). This chain's CDR3 is CAWSVQGGRYEQYF. As DNA, the CDR3 is TGTGCCTGGAGTGTACAAGGCGGGAGGTACGAGCAGTACTTC.

This chain links TRBV27 with TRBJ2-7, with D perhaps TRBD2 (5 bases). V was pared by 5 bases and J by 3 bases, with 14 bases between. This CDR3 has 14 amino acids. Looked up from germline, CDR1 is MNHEY and CDR2 is SMNVEV (reference sequence). The CDR3 protein is CASSGLDGIYEQYF. CDR3 DNA sequence: TGTGCCAGCAGTGGTCTAGACGGGATCTACGAGCAGTACTTC.

The V gene is TRBV15, the J gene TRBJ1-5, with a possible D match to TRBD1 (6 bases). This CDR3 contains 16 residues. With 5 bases removed from V and 3 bases from J, the gap between germline ends came to 17 bases. CDR1 is LNHNV and CDR2 is YYDKDF in the germline V gene (reference sequence). CDR3 bases: TGTGCCACCAGCCCCCGGGACATCGGCGTCAATCAGCCCCAGCATTTT. It specifies CATSPRDIGVNQPQHF. The full variable domain, rest sourced from reference TRBV15 and TRBJ1-5, is DAMVIQNPRYQVTQFGKPVTLSCSQTLNHNVMYWYQQKSSQAPKLLFHYYDKDFNNEADTPDNFQSRRPNTSFCFLDIRSPGLGDTAMYLCATSPRDIGVNQPQHFGDGTRLSIL.

In this sample, this clone turned up once. This chain uses TRBV5-1 with TRBJ1-5; maybe TRBD1 (6 bases). The germline V and J ends were trimmed by 0 bases and 2 bases, with 12 bases remaining between them. The length of the CDR3 is 16 residues. From germline, CDR1 is SGHRS and CDR2 YFSETQ. The CDR3 coding sequence is TGCGCCAGCAGCTTGGAAGGGGGTAGGGGCAATCAGCCCCAGCATTTT. This translates into CASSLEGGRGNQPQHF.

This clone was counted ten times or more. V gene TRBV3-1 (or the pseudogene TRBV3-2) combines with J gene TRBJ2-2; 10 nucleotides agree with TRBD2. V shed 1 base, J shed 1 base, and the junction held 3 bases outside the gene matches. The CDR3 runs to 17 residues. Germline V gives CDR1 LGHDT, CDR2 YNNKEL (reference sequence). This CDR3 is CASSQVGLAENTGELFF. Here the CDR3 DNA reads TGTGCCAGCAGCCAAGTCGGACTAGCGGAGAACACCGGGGAGCTGTTTTTT.